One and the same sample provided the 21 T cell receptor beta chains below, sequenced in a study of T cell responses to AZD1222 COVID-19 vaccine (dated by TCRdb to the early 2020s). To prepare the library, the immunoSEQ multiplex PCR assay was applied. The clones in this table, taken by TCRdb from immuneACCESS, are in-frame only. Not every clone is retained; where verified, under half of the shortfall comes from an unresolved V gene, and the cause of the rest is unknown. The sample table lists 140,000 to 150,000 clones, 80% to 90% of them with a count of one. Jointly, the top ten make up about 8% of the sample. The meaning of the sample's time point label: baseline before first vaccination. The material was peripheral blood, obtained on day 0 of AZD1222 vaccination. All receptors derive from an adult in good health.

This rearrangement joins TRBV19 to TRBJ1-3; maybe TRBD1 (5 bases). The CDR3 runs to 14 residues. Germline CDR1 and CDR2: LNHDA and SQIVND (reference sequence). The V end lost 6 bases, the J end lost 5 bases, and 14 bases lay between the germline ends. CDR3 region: CASSLGGSRNTIYF. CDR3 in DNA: TGTGCCAGTAGCCTCGGGGGGAGCAGAAACACCATATATTTT.

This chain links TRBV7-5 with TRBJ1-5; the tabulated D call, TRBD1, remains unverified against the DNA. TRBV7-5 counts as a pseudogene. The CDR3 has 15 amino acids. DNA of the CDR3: TGTGCCAGAAGCTTGGAAGGACAGGGGAGGCAGCCCCAGCATTTT. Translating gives CARSLEGQGRQPQHF.

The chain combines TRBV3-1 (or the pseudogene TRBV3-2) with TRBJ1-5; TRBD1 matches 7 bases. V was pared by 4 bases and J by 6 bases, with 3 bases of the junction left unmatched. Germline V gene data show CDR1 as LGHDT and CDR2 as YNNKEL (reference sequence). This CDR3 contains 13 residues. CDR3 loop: CASSPTGIQPQHF. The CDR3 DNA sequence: TGTGCCAGCAGCCCGACAGGGATTCAGCCCCAGCATTTT.

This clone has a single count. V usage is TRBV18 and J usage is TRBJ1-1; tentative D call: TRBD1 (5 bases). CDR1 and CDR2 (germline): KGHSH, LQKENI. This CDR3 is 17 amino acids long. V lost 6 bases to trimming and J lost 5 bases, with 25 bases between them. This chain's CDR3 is CASSQNEGTFGKTEAFF. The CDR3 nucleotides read TGTGCCAGCTCCCAAAACGAAGGGACTTTTGGAAAGACTGAAGCTTTCTTT.

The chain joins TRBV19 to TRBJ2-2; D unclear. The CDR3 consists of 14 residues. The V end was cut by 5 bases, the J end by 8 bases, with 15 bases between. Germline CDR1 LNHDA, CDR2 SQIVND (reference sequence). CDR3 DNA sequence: TGTGCCAGTAGTGTCTCGGGTACCACTGGGGAGCTGTTTTTT. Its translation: CASSVSGTTGELFF.

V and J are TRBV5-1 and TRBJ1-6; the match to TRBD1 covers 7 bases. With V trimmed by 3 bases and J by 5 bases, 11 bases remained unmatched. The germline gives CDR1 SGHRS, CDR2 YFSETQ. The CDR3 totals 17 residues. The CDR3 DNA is TGCGCCAGCAGCTCCCTCCACAGGGGTGGCGATAATTCACCCCTCCACTTT. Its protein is CASSSLHRGGDNSPLHF.

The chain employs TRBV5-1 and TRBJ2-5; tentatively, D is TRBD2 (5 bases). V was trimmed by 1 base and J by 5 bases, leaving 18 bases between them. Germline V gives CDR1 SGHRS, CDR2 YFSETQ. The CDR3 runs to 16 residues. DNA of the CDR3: TGCGCCAGCAGCTTGCTGGTCCGGAGTCCGGGGGAGACCCAGTACTTC. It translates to CASSLLVRSPGETQYF.

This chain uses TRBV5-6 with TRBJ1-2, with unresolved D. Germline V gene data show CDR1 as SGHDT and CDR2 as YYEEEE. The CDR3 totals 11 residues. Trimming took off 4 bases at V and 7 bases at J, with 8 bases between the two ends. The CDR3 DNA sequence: TGTGCCAGCAGCCTGAATAGTGGCTACACCTTC. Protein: CASSLNSGYTF.

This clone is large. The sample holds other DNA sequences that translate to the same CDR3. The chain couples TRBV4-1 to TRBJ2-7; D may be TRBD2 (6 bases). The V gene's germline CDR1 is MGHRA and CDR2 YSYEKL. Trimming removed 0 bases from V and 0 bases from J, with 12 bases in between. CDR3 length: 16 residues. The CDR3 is CASSQERRASSYEQYF. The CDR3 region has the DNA TGCGCCAGCAGCCAAGAGAGGAGGGCTAGCTCCTACGAGCAGTACTTC.

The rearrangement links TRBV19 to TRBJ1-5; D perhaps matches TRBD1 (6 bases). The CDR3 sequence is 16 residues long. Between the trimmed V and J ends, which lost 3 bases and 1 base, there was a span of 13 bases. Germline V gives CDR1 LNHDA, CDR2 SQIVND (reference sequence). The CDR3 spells CASSIAAGASNQPQHF. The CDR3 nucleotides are TGTGCCAGTAGTATCGCGGCAGGGGCGAGCAATCAGCCCCAGCATTTT.

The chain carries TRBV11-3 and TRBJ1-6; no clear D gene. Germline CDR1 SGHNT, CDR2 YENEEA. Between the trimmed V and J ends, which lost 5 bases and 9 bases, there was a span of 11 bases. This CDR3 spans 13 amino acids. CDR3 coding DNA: TGTGCCAGCAGCCGTGAGGGATCTTCACCCCTCCACTTT. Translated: CASSREGSSPLHF.

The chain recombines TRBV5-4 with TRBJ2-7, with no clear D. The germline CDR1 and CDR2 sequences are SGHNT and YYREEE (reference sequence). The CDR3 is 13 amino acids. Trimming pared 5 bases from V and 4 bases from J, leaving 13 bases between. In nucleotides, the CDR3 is TGTGCCAGCAGTAGACTGGACGATTACGAGCAGTACTTC. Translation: CASSRLDDYEQYF.

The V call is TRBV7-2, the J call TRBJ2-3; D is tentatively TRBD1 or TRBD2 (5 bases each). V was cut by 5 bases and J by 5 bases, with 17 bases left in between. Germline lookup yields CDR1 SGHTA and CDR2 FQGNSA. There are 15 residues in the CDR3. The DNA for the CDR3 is TGTGCCAGCAGCCCAGCCGGTTTTGGGGGAGATACGCAGTATTTT. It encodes CASSPAGFGGDTQYF.

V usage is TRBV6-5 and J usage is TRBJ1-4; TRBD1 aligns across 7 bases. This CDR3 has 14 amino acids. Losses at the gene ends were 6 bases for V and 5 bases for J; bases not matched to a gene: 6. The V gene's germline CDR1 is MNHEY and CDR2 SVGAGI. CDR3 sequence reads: CASRGDSLNEKLFF. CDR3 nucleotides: TGTGCCAGCAGGGGGGACAGTTTAAATGAAAAACTGTTTTTT.

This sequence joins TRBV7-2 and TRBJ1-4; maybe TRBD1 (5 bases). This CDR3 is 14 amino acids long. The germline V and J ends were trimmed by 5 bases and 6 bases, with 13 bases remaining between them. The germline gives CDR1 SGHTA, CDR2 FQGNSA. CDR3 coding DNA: TGTGCCAGCAGCCATGACAGCGACTATGAAAAACTGTTTTTT. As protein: CASSHDSDYEKLFF.

This CDR3 reads CASSEGFGQYEAFF. The CDR3 DNA follows: TGTGCCAGCAGTGAAGGATTCGGTCAGTACGAGGCTTTCTTT. The gene calls are TRBV2 and TRBJ1-1; D not certain. Trimming pared 1 base from V and 11 bases from J, leaving 17 bases between. The germline V gene has CDR1 SNHLY and CDR2 FYNNEI. The CDR3 spans 14 residues.

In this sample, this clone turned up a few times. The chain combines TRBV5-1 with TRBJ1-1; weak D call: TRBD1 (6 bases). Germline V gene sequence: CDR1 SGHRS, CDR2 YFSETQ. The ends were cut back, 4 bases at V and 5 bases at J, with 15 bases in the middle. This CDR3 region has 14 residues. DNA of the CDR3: TGCGCCAGCAGCCCACAGGGTGGGGAAACTGAAGCTTTCTTT. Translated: CASSPQGGETEAFF.

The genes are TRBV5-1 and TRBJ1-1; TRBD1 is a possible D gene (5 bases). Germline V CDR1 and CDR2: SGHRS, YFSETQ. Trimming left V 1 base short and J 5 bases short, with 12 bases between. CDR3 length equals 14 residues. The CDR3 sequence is CASSLFEGVTEAFF. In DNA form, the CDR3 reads TGCGCCAGCAGCTTGTTTGAAGGGGTTACTGAAGCTTTCTTT. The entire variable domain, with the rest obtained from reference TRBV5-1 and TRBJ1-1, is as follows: KAGVTQTPRYLIKTRGQQVTLSCSPISGHRSVSWYQQTPGQGLQFLFEYFSETQRNKGNFPGRFSGRQFSNSRSEMNVSTLELGDSALYLCASSLFEGVTEAFFGQGTRLTVV.

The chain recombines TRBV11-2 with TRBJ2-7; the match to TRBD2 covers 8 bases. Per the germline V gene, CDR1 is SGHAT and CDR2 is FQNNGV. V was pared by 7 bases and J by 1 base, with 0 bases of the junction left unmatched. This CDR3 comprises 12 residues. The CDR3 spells CASTGGSYEQYF. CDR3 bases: TGTGCCAGCACGGGAGGGTCCTACGAGCAGTACTTC.

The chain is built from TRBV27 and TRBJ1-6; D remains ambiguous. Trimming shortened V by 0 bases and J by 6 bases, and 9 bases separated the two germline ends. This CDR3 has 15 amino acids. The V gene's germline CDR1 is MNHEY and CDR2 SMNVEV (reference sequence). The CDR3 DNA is TGTGCCAGCAGTTTATCTGTCGGGCTTAATTCACCCCTCCACTTT. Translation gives CASSLSVGLNSPLHF.

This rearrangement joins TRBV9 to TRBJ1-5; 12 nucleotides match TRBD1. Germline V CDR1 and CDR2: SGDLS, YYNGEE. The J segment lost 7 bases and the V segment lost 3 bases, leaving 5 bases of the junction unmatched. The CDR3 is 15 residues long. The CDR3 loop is CASSAGTGGEQPQHF. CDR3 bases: TGTGCCAGCAGCGCTGGGACAGGGGGCGAACAGCCCCAGCATTTT.